The rows below give T cell receptor beta chains drawn from one sample of a study of CD8 T cells in Susac syndrome. TCRdb re-derived calls from the immunoSEQ multiplex PCR reads in MiXCR, one entry per CDR3 protein. This sample has some 170,000 distinct CDR3 sequences, with around 93% found just once. The specimen was CD4+ T cells from PBMCs. Receptors were obtained from a human donor in good health. The CDR3 runs from the conserved cysteine through the conserved F or W. Each record gives: J gene, V gene, clone size, D gene, CDR3 DNA, CDR3 protein. D genes are given only for firm matches. The size entry is marked missing in some rows and otherwise reads once, few, many or a size class.

TRBJ2-6 TRBV12-3/TRBV12-4 . TRBD1 TGTGCCAGCAGACAGGGGTCTGGGGCCAACGTCCTGACTTTC CASRQGSGANVLTF
TRBJ2-1 TRBV2 . . TGTGCCAGCAGTTGGGGACTGGCATACAATGAGCAGTTCTTC CASSWGLAYNEQFF
TRBJ1-1 TRBV6-1 once TRBD1 TGTGCCAGCAGTGTGGACAGGGGGCGAGGTGAAGCTTTCTTT CASSVDRGRGEAFF
TRBJ1-2 TRBV5-1 . TRBD1 TGCGCCAGCAGCTTACAACCGACAGGGGTGGACTACACCTTC CASSLQPTGVDYTF
TRBJ2-7 TRBV29-1 . . TGCAGCGTTGAAAATCAGGACGAGCAGTACTTC CSVENQDEQYF
TRBJ2-5 TRBV6-1 . . TGTGCCAGCACTATCCCCGACGGACAAGAGACCCAGTACTTC CASTIPDGQETQYF
TRBJ2-3 TRBV7-2 . . TGTGCCAGCAGCCCCCAGGGCACAGATACGCAGTATTTT CASSPQGTDTQYF
TRBJ2-7 TRBV5-5 . . TGTGCCAGCAGCCTCGGGGTAGCGAGGTCCTACGAGCAGTACTTC CASSLGVARSYEQYF
TRBJ1-2 TRBV6-6 . . TGTGCCAGCATGGGGGCCTATGGCTACACCTTC CASMGAYGYTF
TRBJ1-5 TRBV29-1 once . TGCAGCGTTGCCAGGGGTACCAATCAGCCCCAGCATTTT CSVARGTNQPQHF
TRBJ1-6 TRBV20-1 . . TGCAGTGCTAGCCCTACCGGCCCGTCGGGATCACCCCTCCACTTT CSASPTGPSGSPLHF
TRBJ1-1 TRBV7-8 . TRBD1 TGTGCCAGCAGCCCATACAGGGGGGAGAACACTGAAGCTTTCTTT CASSPYRGENTEAFF
TRBJ2-2 TRBV6-2/TRBV6-3 once . TGTGCCAGCCTGGGCCGACACGGGAGCGGGGAGCTGTTTTTT CASLGRHGSGELFF
TRBJ2-3 TRBV18 . TRBD2 TGTGCCAGCTCTCGGACTAGCGGGGGGTCCGGCGATACGCAGTATTTT CASSRTSGGSGDTQYF
TRBJ2-5 TRBV5-1 . . TGCGCCAGCAGACCAGGACTGTCAACGTGGGAGACCCAGTACTTC CASRPGLSTWETQYF
TRBJ1-1 TRBV20-1 . . TGCAGTGCTAGAAGGGGGGGGGACACTGAAGCTTTCTTT CSARRGGDTEAFF
TRBJ2-1 TRBV15 . TRBD2 TGTGCCACCAGCAGAGTGGCTAGCGGGGGCCAATACAATGAGCAGTTCTTC CATSRVASGGQYNEQFF
TRBJ2-1 TRBV20-1 . . TGCAGTTACCCGGGATTAGGTGAGCAGTTCTTC CSYPGLGEQFF
TRBJ2-2 TRBV18 . . TGTGCCAGCTCACCGGGCAGGATCGCCGGGGAGCTGTTTTTT CASSPGRIAGELFF
TRBJ2-3 TRBV3-1 . . TGTGCCAGCAGCCAAGAATGGTGGGATACGCAGTATTTT CASSQEWWDTQYF
TRBJ1-6 TRBV28 . . TGTGCCAGCAGTTTGGGCCAAATCTATAATTCACCCCTCCACTTT CASSLGQIYNSPLHF
TRBJ2-3 TRBV4-1 . . TGCGCCAGCAGCCAAGGCGGGGTTATCACAGATACGCAGTATTTT CASSQGGVITDTQYF
TRBJ2-3 TRBV12-3/TRBV12-4 . . TGTGCCAGCAGTTTTTTCGGGGGACGCTTCACAGATACGCAGTATTTT CASSFFGGRFTDTQYF
TRBJ1-1 TRBV3-1 . . TGTGCCAGCAGCCAAGATGTTAGGGCTGGGACTGAAGCTTTCTTT CASSQDVRAGTEAFF
TRBJ1-2 TRBV3-1 once . TGTGCCAGCAGCCCGGGACCGTCGTCCTATGGCTACACCTTC CASSPGPSSYGYTF
TRBJ2-1 TRBV5-4 . TRBD1 TGTGCCAGCAGCTGGATGGGGACAGGGACTTTTGGTGAGCAGTTCTTC CASSWMGTGTFGEQFF
TRBJ1-1 TRBV7-2 few TRBD1 TGTGCCAGCAGCTTTCTAGGGGGCGCGAACACTGAAGCTTTCTTT CASSFLGGANTEAFF
TRBJ2-1 TRBV3-1 . TRBD1 TGTGCCAGCAGCCTAGGACAGGGGGAGGGGAATGAGCAGTTCTTC CASSLGQGEGNEQFF
TRBJ2-5 TRBV10-3 . TRBD2 TGTGCCATCAGATCTGCTAGCGGGGGGGCCGGAGAGACCCAGTACTTC CAIRSASGGAGETQYF
TRBJ2-1 TRBV5-1 . TRBD1 TGCGCCAGCAGCAAAACGACCGGGACAGACTACAATGAGCAGTTCTTC CASSKTTGTDYNEQFF
TRBJ2-2 TRBV3-1 once . TGTGCCAGCAGCCGCGAGACAGTAGCCGGGGAGCTGTTTTTT CASSRETVAGELFF
TRBJ2-7 TRBV3-1 . . TGTGCCAGCAGCCCCCGGATAGGAACCTACGAGCAGTACTTC CASSPRIGTYEQYF
TRBJ1-2 TRBV2 . TRBD1 TGTGCCAGCAGGGACGGGACAGGCTATGGCTACACCTTC CASRDGTGYGYTF
TRBJ2-7 TRBV3-1 . TRBD2 TGTGCCAGCAGCCCTAATCCGCTAGCGGGGGAGAGTGAGCAGTACTTC CASSPNPLAGESEQYF
TRBJ1-2 TRBV18 . TRBD1 TGTGCCAGCTCACCCACCCCAGCCGACAGGGGCGGTGGCTACACCTTC CASSPTPADRGGGYTF
TRBJ1-5 TRBV2 . . TGTGCCAGCAGTAGCGAGGTGGGTCAGCCCCAGCATTTT CASSSEVGQPQHF
TRBJ1-3 TRBV29-1 . TRBD1 TGCAGCGCCACCGGACAGGGAACTGGAAACACCATATATTTT CSATGQGTGNTIYF
TRBJ2-5 TRBV20-1 . TRBD2 TGCAGTGCTAGAGTCCTCGGGGGGGTAGAGACCCAGTACTTC CSARVLGGVETQYF
TRBJ2-5 TRBV7-9 . TRBD1 TGTGCCAGCACCGACAGGGGGGGAGAGACCCAGTACTTC CASTDRGGETQYF
TRBJ1-2 TRBV29-1 . . TGCAGCGTGGGGGACGTGTGGGGCTATGGCTACACCTTC CSVGDVWGYGYTF
TRBJ1-1 TRBV6-5 . . TGTGCCAGCAGTTACTCGAAGGTTAGGTTAGGGGGCACTGAAGCTTTCTTT CASSYSKVRLGGTEAFF
TRBJ2-7 TRBV7-3 . TRBD2 TGTGCCAGCAGCAACAAGGCTAGCGGGCTCTACGAGCAGTACTTC CASSNKASGLYEQYF
TRBJ1-2 TRBV2 . . TGTGCCAGCAGGCCCCCCGGGACAAACTATGGCTACACCTTC CASRPPGTNYGYTF
TRBJ2-7 TRBV7-9 . . TGTGCCAGCAGCTTGGGGCTGATCTCCTACGAGCAGTACTTC CASSLGLISYEQYF
TRBJ2-1 TRBV7-9 few TRBD2 TGTGCCAGCAGCTTACTGTCAGCGGGGGGGAGGAATGAGCAGTTCTTC CASSLLSAGGRNEQFF
TRBJ2-1 TRBV5-5 . . TGTGCCAGCAGCTTCGGAGGGGGAGTGTCCTACAATGAGCAGTTCTTC CASSFGGGVSYNEQFF
TRBJ1-2 TRBV4-1 . . TGCGCCAGCAGCCAAGAAATGGGACGCAGCTATGGCTACACCTTC CASSQEMGRSYGYTF
TRBJ1-2 TRBV2 . . TGTGCCAGCAGACTCGGAAGCCCTAACTATGGCTACACCTTC CASRLGSPNYGYTF
TRBJ2-7 TRBV20-1 . TRBD2 TGCAGTGCCTTTAGCGGGGGGGCGGACGAGCAGTACTTC CSAFSGGADEQYF
TRBJ2-3 TRBV6-6 . TRBD1 TGTGCCAGCAGACCGACAGGGAGCACAGATACGCAGTATTTT CASRPTGSTDTQYF
TRBJ1-3 TRBV7-9 . . TGTGCCAGCAGCCCTAGACACACGGGAAAAGGAAACACCATATATTTT CASSPRHTGKGNTIYF
TRBJ1-5 TRBV7-8 . . TGTGCCAGCAGCCCGGACCCCCAGCGATCCCAGCATTTT CASSPDPQRSQHF
TRBJ2-2 TRBV7-3 . TRBD2 TGTGCCAGCAGCCTCGGACTAGGTCGAGTCGGGGAGCTGTTTTTT CASSLGLGRVGELFF
TRBJ2-7 TRBV10-3 . . TGTGCCATCAGTGAGTCGGTCGCCTACGAGCAGTACTTC CAISESVAYEQYF